Listed here are 15 T cell receptor beta chains from one sample, sequenced in a study of T cell changes during pregnancy in multiple sclerosis. Sequencing used immunoSEQ multiplex PCR; TCRdb keeps in-frame clones, though not all of them. The profile shows tens of thousands of clones, roughly 93% of them singletons. The sequencing here drew on peripheral blood, taken after pregnancy. These receptors all stem from a female donor with multiple sclerosis, enrolled in a pregnancy study.

The rearrangement links TRBV4-1 to TRBJ2-7, with 11 bases lining up with TRBD1. The trim removed 2 bases at V and 3 bases at J, leaving 3 bases unmatched. CDR1 is MGHRA, CDR2 YSYEKL, per germline. This CDR3 is built from 15 residues. For the CDR3, the DNA is TGCGCCAGCAGCCAACCAGGGACAGGGGGCTACGAGCAGTACTTC. Its protein product is CASSQPGTGGYEQYF.

The chain couples TRBV6-1 to TRBJ2-7; D is possibly TRBD1 (6 bases). The ends were cut back, 3 bases at V and 4 bases at J, with 16 bases in the middle. The CDR3 extends over 15 amino acids. Germline V gene lookup returns CDR1 MNHNS and CDR2 SASEGT. The DNA of the CDR3 is TGTGCCAGCAGTGATACATACAGGGACCTTTACGAGCAGTACTTC. Its translation: CASSDTYRDLYEQYF.

The chain uses TRBV28 and TRBJ2-5; 7 bases line up with TRBD1. Looked up from germline, CDR1 is MDHEN and CDR2 is SYDVKM. CDR3 length: 14 residues. V was pared by 5 bases and J by 5 bases, with 8 bases of the junction left unmatched. The CDR3 nucleotides are TGTGCCAGCAGTCAACGGACAGGCCGGGAGACCCAGTACTTC. Its translation is CASSQRTGRETQYF.

On this clone itself: The same CDR3 is also encoded by other DNA sequences in this sample. CDR3 residues: CASSLHGQGTGNTEAFF. The CDR3 bases are TGTGCCAGCAGTTTACACGGACAGGGAACGGGGAACACTGAAGCTTTCTTT. The V and J genes are TRBV27 and TRBJ1-1, with 8 bases identical to TRBD1. V lost 2 bases, J lost 1 base, and 9 bases stayed unmatched. In germline, CDR1 is MNHEY, CDR2 SMNVEV (reference sequence). This CDR3 region has 17 residues.

V and J are TRBV29-1 and TRBJ2-7; tentative D call: TRBD1 (6 bases). Germline values: CDR1 SQVTM, CDR2 ANQGSEA. This CDR3 has 14 residues. Trimming removed 2 bases from V and 4 bases from J, with 15 bases in between. The CDR3 loop reads CSVENTGRGYEQYF. CDR3 nucleotides: TGCAGCGTTGAAAATACAGGGAGAGGGTACGAGCAGTACTTC.

CDR3 region: CASSLADIGGGKEQFF. The CDR3 DNA sequence: TGCGCCAGCAGCTTAGCTGATATAGGGGGGGGAAAAGAGCAGTTCTTC. The rearrangement links TRBV5-1 to TRBJ2-1; perhaps TRBD2 as D (7 bases). CDR1 and CDR2 (germline): SGHRS, YFSETQ. The CDR3 runs to 16 residues. V was clipped by 2 bases and J by 10 bases, with 22 bases between them. Full variable domain (outside the CDR3, taken from reference TRBV5-1 and TRBJ2-1): KAGVTQTPRYLIKTRGQQVTLSCSPISGHRSVSWYQQTPGQGLQFLFEYFSETQRNKGNFPGRFSGRQFSNSRSEMNVSTLELGDSALYLCASSLADIGGGKEQFFGPGTRLTVL.

The gene calls are TRBV6-6 and TRBJ2-2; TRBD1 aligns across 7 bases. The length of the CDR3 is 14 residues. With 5 bases clipped from V and 3 bases from J, the junction kept 3 bases outside the gene matches. The germline V gene has CDR1 MNHNY and CDR2 SVGAGI (reference sequence). The CDR3 region has the DNA TGTGCCAGCAGTCATACAGGGGACACCGGGGAGCTGTTTTTT. This translates into CASSHTGDTGELFF.

The rearrangement joins TRBV4-2 to TRBJ2-4, with 8 bases fitting TRBD2. Germline assignment: CDR1 LGHNA and CDR2 YNFKEQ. The J segment lost 7 bases and the V segment lost 5 bases, leaving 7 bases of the junction unmatched. This CDR3 has 14 residues. The CDR3 is CASSGREGRNIQYF. CDR3 bases: TGTGCCAGCAGCGGACGGGAGGGCCGTAACATTCAGTACTTC.

This clone was detected once. The chain uses TRBV20-1 and TRBJ2-7; the D is unclear. The germline CDR1 and CDR2 sequences are DFQATT and SNEGSKA (reference sequence). This CDR3 region has 11 residues. With 1 base removed from V and 5 bases from J, the gap between germline ends came to 6 bases. The CDR3 sequence: CSARGINEQYF. The CDR3 DNA reads TGCAGTGCTAGAGGTATAAACGAGCAGTACTTC.

V is TRBV27 and J is TRBJ2-5, with 10 bases fitting TRBD1. Germline CDR1 is MNHEY and CDR2 is SMNVEV (reference sequence). The V gene end was trimmed by 4 bases and the J gene end by 5 bases; junction bases not matched to a gene: 10. CDR3 size: 16 residues. As DNA, the CDR3 is TGTGCCAGCAGTTGGTCCGGGACAGGGGCCGTCGAGACCCAGTACTTC. Its translation is CASSWSGTGAVETQYF.

The CDR3 coding sequence is TGTGCCAGCAGCTTAGGAGTCAGGGCCTACGAGCAGTACTTC. Protein: CASSLGVRAYEQYF. This chain joins TRBV7-2 and TRBJ2-7, with a weak D call TRBD1 (5 bases). This CDR3 has 14 residues. The germline V gene has CDR1 SGHTA and CDR2 FQGNSA. V was shortened by 1 base and J by 2 bases, with 9 bases between the two germline ends.

The CDR3 is CASSLAGGGSSEKLFF. CDR3 coding DNA: TGTGCCAGCAGCTTAGCAGGGGGCGGGTCTAGCGAAAAACTGTTTTTT. The rearrangement links TRBV7-2 to TRBJ1-4, with 7 bases matching TRBD1. CDR1 and CDR2 (germline): SGHTA, FQGNSA. This CDR3 comprises 16 residues. Trimming took 0 bases from V and 8 from J; bases not matched to a gene: 9.

V is TRBV14 and J is TRBJ2-7; 10 positions match TRBD2. Germline V gives CDR1 SGHDN, CDR2 FVKESK. The CDR3 has 16 amino acids. Germline trimming cut 4 bases from V and 0 bases from J; bases unmatched to any gene: 6. CDR3 sequence: CASSPLAGGLSYEQYF. Here the CDR3 DNA reads TGTGCCAGCAGCCCTTTAGCGGGAGGCCTCTCCTACGAGCAGTACTTC. The full variable domain, its missing parts supplied by reference TRBV14 and TRBJ2-7, is EAGVTQFPSHSVIEKGQTVTLRCDPISGHDNLYWYRRVMGKEIKFLLHFVKESKQDESGMPNNRFLAERTGGTYSTLKVQPAELEDSGVYFCASSPLAGGLSYEQYFGPGTRLTVT.

In this sample, this clone turned up once. J is TRBJ2-7 and V is TRBV28; 13 bases fit TRBD2. The CDR3 consists of 17 residues. Germline lookup yields CDR1 MDHEN and CDR2 SYDVKM. J lost 0 bases, V lost 6 bases, and 8 bases had no gene match. CDR3 sequence (DNA): TGTGCCAGCAGAGATGGGACTAGCGGGGCAATCTCCTACGAGCAGTACTTC. Translated: CASRDGTSGAISYEQYF.

CDR3: CASSMLPGGEQYF. The CDR3 nucleotides read TGTGCCAGTAGTATGCTCCCGGGGGGCGAGCAGTACTTC. The chain is built from TRBV19 and TRBJ2-7, with 7 bases identical to TRBD2. Trimming at V came to 3 bases and at J to 6 bases, leaving 5 bases not matched to a gene. The CDR3 runs to 13 residues. Germline V gene sequence: CDR1 LNHDA, CDR2 SQIVND (reference sequence).